These 28 T cell receptor beta chains share one sample of origin, sequenced in a study of T cell responses to AZD1222 COVID-19 vaccine (dated by TCRdb to the early 2020s). Libraries were prepared through the immunoSEQ multiplex PCR assay. TCRdb obtained this table from immuneACCESS and retained in-frame rearrangements with V and J assigned. These tables miss some clones; where compared with another copy, unresolved V genes account for less than half of the shortfall, and the remainder is unexplained. Here the sample has approximately 89,000 clones; 70% to 90% occur a single time. Of the sample, less than 3.5% falls within the top ten clones. This specimen's time point label, interpreted: baseline before first vaccination. Sequences were derived from peripheral blood, sampled on day 0 of AZD1222 vaccination. Every receptor here comes from an adult in good health.

This clone was recorded only once. This chain's CDR3 is CSVAGRETQYF. As DNA, the CDR3 is TGCAGCGTTGCCGGGCGGGAGACCCAGTACTTC. The V and J genes are TRBV29-1 and TRBJ2-5; D gene unclear. V was shortened by 4 bases and J by 5 bases, with 8 bases between the two germline ends. CDR1 is SQVTM, CDR2 ANQGSEA, per germline. The CDR3 loop spans 11 amino acids. Supplemented by reference TRBV29-1 and TRBJ2-5, the full variable domain reads SAVISQKPSRDICQRGTSLTIQCQVDSQVTMMFWYRQQPGQSLTLIATANQGSEATYESGFVIDKFPISRPNLTFSTLTVSNMSPEDSSIYLCSVAGRETQYFGPGTRLLVL.

The chain employs TRBV5-5 and TRBJ1-1; no firm D call. The CDR3 covers 14 residues. The germline gives CDR1 SGHKS, CDR2 YYEKEE (reference sequence). V was shortened by 1 base and J by 0 bases, with 7 bases between the two germline ends. DNA for the CDR3: TGTGCCAGCAGCTTGCGGGATATGAACACTGAAGCTTTCTTT. Translating it yields CASSLRDMNTEAFF.

The V gene is TRBV5-1, the J gene TRBJ1-6; the D is unclear. The CDR3 is made up of 15 amino acids. Germline CDR1 reads SGHRS; CDR2 reads YFSETQ. V gave up 2 bases and J gave up 0 bases, with 6 bases separating them. The CDR3: CASSFGSSYNSPLHF. CDR3 DNA: TGCGCCAGCAGCTTTGGTAGCTCCTATAATTCACCCCTCCACTTT.

This clone was counted a few times. The DNA for the CDR3 is TGTGCCAGTAGTATTACAGGGGACAATCAGCCCCAGCATTTT. Its protein is CASSITGDNQPQHF. The rearrangement links TRBV19 to TRBJ1-5; 7 nucleotides agree with TRBD1. V lost 3 bases to trimming and J lost 3 bases; unmatched junction nucleotides: 2. Germline V CDR1 and CDR2: LNHDA, SQIVND (reference sequence). The CDR3 covers 14 residues.

This chain uses TRBV11-2 with TRBJ2-7, with 11 bases fitting TRBD1. Trimming took 1 base from V and 3 from J; bases not matched to a gene: 2. Germline lookup yields CDR1 SGHAT and CDR2 FQNNGV. This CDR3 comprises 15 residues. The CDR3 DNA follows: TGTGCCAGCAGCTTAGCGGGACAGGGGGTCTACGAGCAGTACTTC. Its protein is CASSLAGQGVYEQYF.

This chain uses TRBV6-2 or TRBV6-3 with TRBJ2-7; TRBD1 matches at 8 bases. This CDR3 contains 18 residues. After removal of 5 bases from V and 2 bases from J, the junction contained 17 bases not matched to a gene. In germline, CDR1 is MNHEY, CDR2 SVGEGT. DNA for the CDR3: TGTGCCAGCAGTGGGGACCTCGGACAGGGACAAACCCCCTACGAGCAGTACTTC. This encodes CASSGDLGQGQTPYEQYF.

The chain couples TRBV2 to TRBJ1-2, with 11 bases lining up with TRBD1. This CDR3 is 14 amino acids long. Unmatched junction bases numbered 6, after V lost 7 bases and J lost 5 bases. Germline CDR1 reads SNHLY; CDR2 reads FYNNEI. In DNA, the CDR3 is TGTGCCAGCACGGACAGGGGGCTTGGTTATGGCTACACCTTC. Encoded protein: CASTDRGLGYGYTF.

This clone was seen once. The chain is built from TRBV7-2 and TRBJ1-1; 7 nucleotides match TRBD1. Losses at the gene ends were 1 base for V and 7 bases for J; bases not matched to a gene: 6. The germline CDR1 and CDR2 sequences are SGHTA and FQGNSA. The CDR3 extends over 14 amino acids. CDR3 nucleotide sequence: TGTGCCAGCAGCTTAGGGCAGGGGGATCTTGAAGCTTTCTTT. This sequence encodes CASSLGQGDLEAFF.

This clone was found once. The V and J genes are TRBV18 and TRBJ1-5; D call uncertain. The CDR3 totals 16 residues. CDR1 and CDR2 (germline): KGHSH, LQKENI. V was pared by 5 bases and J by 0 bases, with 14 bases between. CDR3 sequence: CASSTELGYSNQPQHF. The DNA of the CDR3 is TGTGCCAGCTCAACGGAACTCGGATATAGCAATCAGCCCCAGCATTTT.

The V and J genes are TRBV19 and TRBJ2-2, with D tentatively TRBD2 (5 bases). The CDR3 runs 16 residues. Germline V lookup: CDR1 LNHDA, CDR2 SQIVND (reference sequence). V was clipped by 4 bases and J by 4 bases, with 16 bases between them. CDR3 coding DNA: TGTGCCAGTAGTACCCGGACTCCCATCGGCACCGGGGAGCTGTTTTTT. Its translation is CASSTRTPIGTGELFF.

This chain connects TRBV7-2 to TRBJ1-1; the D gene is possibly TRBD1 (6 bases). There are 14 residues in the CDR3. Per the germline V gene, CDR1 is SGHTA and CDR2 is FQGNSA. The V and J ends lost 2 bases and 7 bases respectively, with 14 bases between them. The CDR3 spells CASSLRQAADEAFF. The CDR3 DNA reads as TGTGCCAGCAGCTTAAGACAGGCAGCCGATGAAGCTTTCTTT.

Here the CDR3 DNA reads TGTGCCAGCAGTTTACTGGCTAGCGGGGGCCCCTACACCGGGGAGCTGTTTTTT. It translates to CASSLLASGGPYTGELFF. The rearrangement uses TRBV28 and TRBJ2-2; 10 nucleotides line up with TRBD2. Germline V gene data show CDR1 as MDHEN and CDR2 as SYDVKM. V lost 2 bases, J lost 3 bases, and 9 bases stayed unmatched. The CDR3 covers 18 residues. Full variable domain (remainder filled in from reference TRBV28 and TRBJ2-2): DVKVTQSSRYLVKRTGEKVFLECVQDMDHENMFWYRQDPGLGLRLIYFSYDVKMKEKGDIPEGYSVSREKKERFSLILESASTNQTSMYLCASSLLASGGPYTGELFFGEGSRLTVL.

The V call is TRBV29-1, the J call TRBJ2-7; unclear D gene. CDR3 length equals 12 residues. The germline gives CDR1 SQVTM, CDR2 ANQGSEA. Trimming took 7 bases from V and 0 from J, leaving 10 bases between them. DNA for the CDR3: TGCAGCGCTCAACAGAGCTCCTACGAGCAGTACTTC. This translates into CSAQQSSYEQYF.

Here the CDR3 DNA reads TGTGCCAGCTCCCAGCAAGAGACCCAGTACTTC. It specifies CASSQQETQYF. The chain carries TRBV18 and TRBJ2-5; no clear D. CDR3 length: 11 residues. V shed 6 bases and J shed 2 bases, with 4 bases lying between them. Germline CDR1 KGHSH, CDR2 LQKENI.

The chain combines TRBV6-2 or TRBV6-3 with TRBJ2-3; TRBD2 might be the D (6 bases). The CDR3 length is 14 residues. The V end was cut by 7 bases, the J end by 6 bases, with 17 bases between. Germline CDR1 is MNHEY and CDR2 is SVGEGT. CDR3 coding DNA: TGTGCCAGCACCCCATGGGGGGAGATTGATACGCAGTATTTT. This codes for CASTPWGEIDTQYF.

The genes are TRBV6-5 and TRBJ2-3, with D tentatively TRBD2 (6 bases). The germline gives CDR1 MNHEY, CDR2 SVGAGI. The V end was cut by 0 bases, the J end by 1 base, with 11 bases between. The CDR3 runs 16 residues. CDR3: CASSYSGGRGTDTQYF. The CDR3, as DNA: TGTGCCAGCAGTTACTCGGGAGGCCGAGGCACAGATACGCAGTATTTT.

The chain combines TRBV24-1 with TRBJ1-2, with D unclear. Germline assignment: CDR1 KGHDR and CDR2 SFDVKD. Trimming stripped 0 bases from V and 11 bases from J, with 12 bases between. This CDR3 is built from 13 residues. The CDR3: CATSDLGSGRYTF. CDR3 nucleotide sequence: TGTGCCACCAGTGATTTGGGATCGGGAAGGTACACCTTC.

This rearrangement joins TRBV18 to TRBJ1-6; a weak D match, TRBD1 (6 bases). Looked up from germline, CDR1 is KGHSH and CDR2 is LQKENI. This CDR3 is built from 17 residues. V dropped 3 bases and J dropped 2 bases, with 14 bases sitting between them. The DNA for the CDR3 is TGTGCCAGCTCACCCGGGGGCCCCAGGACCTATAATTCACCCCTCCACTTT. Its protein product is CASSPGGPRTYNSPLHF.

J is TRBJ1-2 and V is TRBV5-1, with D unclear. This CDR3 contains 14 residues. Trimming took 6 bases from V and 2 from J, leaving 14 bases between them. CDR1 and CDR2 from the germline V gene are SGHRS and YFSETQ. This chain's CDR3 is CASNLGAVNYGYTF. CDR3 nucleotide sequence: TGCGCCAGCAACCTCGGAGCGGTAAACTATGGCTACACCTTC.

The chain joins TRBV5-6 to TRBJ2-3; TRBD2 matches 15 bases. This CDR3 has 18 residues. Germline CDR1 and CDR2: SGHDT and YYEEEE. V lost 7 bases to trimming and J lost 6 bases; unmatched junction nucleotides: 15. The DNA for the CDR3 is TGTGCCAGCGGACGAATAGGACTAGCGGGGGGGCTTATCGATACGCAGTATTTT. It specifies CASGRIGLAGGLIDTQYF.

In this sample, this clone turned up a few times. The chain joins TRBV12-5 to TRBJ1-5, with no clear D. The CDR3 length is 13 residues. Trimming removed 1 base from V and 5 bases from J, with 6 bases in between. Germline assignment: CDR1 LGHNT and CDR2 FRNRAP. CDR3 in amino acids: CASGLAPDQPQHF. The CDR3 DNA follows: TGTGCTAGTGGTTTGGCCCCCGATCAGCCCCAGCATTTT.

This chain connects TRBV7-9 to TRBJ1-2; D unresolved. Germline V gene lookup returns CDR1 SEHNR and CDR2 FQNEAQ (reference sequence). The germline V and J ends were trimmed by 3 bases and 10 bases, with 12 bases remaining between them. The CDR3 has 12 residues. The CDR3 nucleotides are TGTGCCAGCAGCTTCGAAGACCGGCCCTACACCTTC. Its protein is CASSFEDRPYTF.

The genes are TRBV2 and TRBJ1-5; no clear D gene. The CDR3 is made up of 12 amino acids. With 3 bases removed from V and 4 bases from J, the gap between germline ends came to 4 bases. Germline CDR1 is SNHLY and CDR2 is FYNNEI. The CDR3 DNA reads as TGTGCCAGCAGTGACGGAAATCAGCCCCAGCATTTT. Encoded protein: CASSDGNQPQHF.

V usage is TRBV7-9 and J usage is TRBJ1-5, with a possible D match to TRBD1 (5 bases). Trimming cost V 3 bases and J 2 bases, with 5 bases left between them. Germline V gene lookup returns CDR1 SEHNR and CDR2 FQNEAQ (reference sequence). This CDR3 has 13 residues. Here the CDR3 DNA reads TGTGCCAGCAGCTTGACAGGCAATCAGCCCCAGCATTTT. It yields the protein CASSLTGNQPQHF.

The rearrangement links TRBV6-5 to TRBJ1-1, with a weak D call TRBD1 (5 bases). This CDR3 has 15 residues. CDR1 and CDR2 from the germline V gene are MNHEY and SVGAGI. Trimming took off 8 bases at V and 5 bases at J, with 21 bases between the two ends. As DNA, the CDR3 is TGTGCCAGCTGGGGGGGTGGCAGGGCAAGGACTGAAGCTTTCTTT. This codes for CASWGGGRARTEAFF.

This chain uses TRBV11-2 with TRBJ1-2, with D tentatively TRBD1 (6 bases). Germline V lookup: CDR1 SGHAT, CDR2 FQNNGV. The germline V and J ends were trimmed by 5 bases and 4 bases, with 17 bases remaining between them. The length of the CDR3 is 15 residues. The DNA of the CDR3 is TGTGCCAGCAGCCCAGGGGTAACCCTCCTCTATGGCTACACCTTC. Amino acids: CASSPGVTLLYGYTF. The full variable domain, in which reference TRBV11-2 and TRBJ1-2 provide the parts outside the CDR3, is EAGVAQSPRYKIIEKRQSVAFWCNPISGHATLYWYQQILGQGPKLLIQFQNNGVVDDSQLPKDRFSAERLKGVDSTLKIQPAKLEDSAVYLCASSPGVTLLYGYTFGSGTRLTVV.

This chain connects TRBV3-1 (or the pseudogene TRBV3-2) to TRBJ1-3; a weak D match, TRBD1 (5 bases). The CDR3 sequence is 14 residues long. Germline CDR1 LGHDT, CDR2 YNNKEL (reference sequence). V gave up 4 bases and J gave up 0 bases, with 7 bases separating them. The CDR3 protein is CASSRGNSGNTIYF. The CDR3 DNA sequence: TGTGCCAGCAGCCGGGGGAACTCTGGAAACACCATATATTTT.

The chain uses TRBV7-9 and TRBJ1-1; D perhaps matches TRBD1 (6 bases). The germline gives CDR1 SEHNR, CDR2 FQNEAQ (reference sequence). Trimming shortened V by 5 bases and J by 4 bases, and 17 bases separated the two germline ends. The CDR3 sequence is 15 residues long. The CDR3: CASSIYTGQATEAFF. The CDR3, as DNA: TGTGCCAGCAGCATTTATACAGGGCAGGCCACTGAAGCTTTCTTT. The full variable domain, rest sourced from reference TRBV7-9 and TRBJ1-1, is DTGVSQNPRHKITKRGQNVTFRCDPISEHNRLYWYRQTLGQGPEFLTYFQNEAQLEKSRLLSDRFSAERPKGSFSTLEIQRTEQGDSAMYLCASSIYTGQATEAFFGQGTRLTVV.